Given below is one T cell receptor (beta chain) in context. This clonotype was seen ten or more times. Its antigen is still unknown. One base away there is no much larger clone; base qualities are not given. Relative to germline, V is missing 4 bases and J is missing 13 bases, with 6 bases of the junction outside any gene match. Looking up the germline V gene yields CDR1 MDHEN and CDR2 SYDVKM. Measured from the cysteine to the phenylalanine, the CDR3 is 11 residues long. The CDR3 DNA has 33 bases and is translated from base 1. This sample stems from a study of T cell repertoires in cytomegalovirus infection (dated by TCRdb to about 2019). In terms of the full investigation: The HLA type of each donor mattered for the analysis, because public TCR beta signatures pointed to carriage of CMV infection along with the matching HLA type. Overall results and qualifications from the work: The ex vivo response was dominated by HLA-C-restricted CMV-specific TCR beta clonotypes, which also provided the single most frequent clonotype in two of eight donors. In both this cohort and an independent approximately 400-donor cohort, the cumulative frequency of public TCR beta family members distinguished carriers of CMV infection plus the relevant HLA type.

For sequencing, an Illumina HiSeq 1500 was employed. TCRdb trimmed the raw reads at Q25, called clones with MiXCR and kept productive beta chains. Duplicate CDR3 protein sequences are folded into a single record with the most common DNA and genes. Across this sample there are under 200,000 distinct CDR3 sequences, with roughly 9% seen only once. The ten largest clones add up to 4.6% of the sample. The chain is made from TRBV28 and TRBJ1-2, and 7 junction bases match TRBD1. The source is a human donor in good health (CMV status not recorded). Some clones in this sample may be carry-over from other donors' samples. The sequenced material came from PBMCs. The encoded CDR3 is CASSYDRECTF. The sequenced DNA is TGTGCCAGCAGTTATGACAGGGAGTGCACCTTC.